One sample yielded the 11 T cell receptor beta chains listed below, sequenced in a study of patients and donors after allogeneic stem cell transplantation. One entry per CDR3 protein results from TCRdb running MiXCR on the RT-PCR reads. The data contain roughly 140,000 distinct CDR3 sequences, about two fifths of them singletons. The sequenced sample consisted of blood, either unsorted or a sorted T cell fraction (not recorded which). Source of these receptors: a human donor who was either an allogeneic HSCT recipient or a stem cell or donor lymphocyte infusion donor (not recorded which). It is not recorded whose cells these are; they may come from a transplant donor.

The gene calls are TRBV5-1 and TRBJ1-1, with 7 bases identical to TRBD1. The V gene end was trimmed by 1 base and the J gene end by 6 bases; junction bases not matched to a gene: 0. This CDR3 contains 12 residues. Germline V gene sequence: CDR1 SGHRS, CDR2 YFSETQ. CDR3 nucleotide sequence: TGCGCCAGCAGCTTGACAGGGGCTGAAGCTTTCTTT. It is translated as CASSLTGAEAFF.

This clonotype turned up a few times. The genes are TRBV11-1 and TRBJ2-1; D is possibly TRBD1 (6 bases). Germline lookup yields CDR1 SGHAT and CDR2 FQDESV (reference sequence). This CDR3 has 12 residues. V lost 6 bases to trimming and J lost 8 bases, with 11 bases between them. The CDR3 sequence is CASRYEGDEQFF. In nucleotides, the CDR3 is TGTGCCAGCAGATACGAGGGGGATGAGCAGTTCTTC. The variable domain in full, with the rest retrieved from reference TRBV11-1 and TRBJ2-1, is EAEVAQSPRYKITEKSQAVAFWCDPISGHATLYWYRQILGQGPELLVQFQDESVVDDSQLPKDRFSAERLKGVDSTLKIQPAELGDSAMYLCASRYEGDEQFFGPGTRLTVL.

J is TRBJ2-1 and V is TRBV6-5, with no clear D. V lost 8 bases and J lost 8, with 16 bases in between. There are 13 residues in the CDR3. Per germline, CDR1 MNHEY and CDR2 SVGAGI. The CDR3 DNA reads TGTGCCAGCCGCGAGGCTAGTTGGGATGAGCAGTTCTTC. This translates into CASREASWDEQFF.

The V call is TRBV24-1, the J call TRBJ2-2; D perhaps matches TRBD1 (6 bases). Trimming took off 4 bases at V and 6 bases at J, with 17 bases between the two ends. The germline V gene has CDR1 KGHDR and CDR2 SFDVKD. CDR3 size: 16 residues. The CDR3 DNA is TGTGCCACCAGTGACCCCGGGACAACCCTGTCCGGGGAGCTGTTTTTT. As protein: CATSDPGTTLSGELFF.

CDR3 protein: CASRMTGGSNQPQHF. The CDR3 nucleotides are TGTGCCAGCAGGATGACAGGGGGAAGCAATCAGCCCCAGCATTTT. The rearrangement links TRBV12-3 or TRBV12-4 to TRBJ1-5; 9 nucleotides align to TRBD1. CDR3 length: 15 residues. Trimming removed 6 bases from V and 1 base from J; junction bases left unmatched: 4.

V and J are TRBV27 and TRBJ1-5, with unresolved D. The germline V gene encodes CDR1 MNHEY and CDR2 SMNVEV (reference sequence). This CDR3 contains 15 residues. The V end was cut by 0 bases, the J end by 6 bases, with 12 bases between. The CDR3: CASSLSRFGGQPQHF. The CDR3 DNA follows: TGTGCCAGCAGTTTATCCCGATTCGGAGGTCAGCCCCAGCATTTT.

This clonotype has only a few counts. The chain joins TRBV4-2 to TRBJ2-3; D remains ambiguous. The CDR3 is 16 residues long. Germline V gene lookup returns CDR1 LGHNA and CDR2 YNFKEQ. V lost 1 base to trimming and J lost 2 bases, with 13 bases between them. In nucleotides, the CDR3 is TGTGCCAGCAGCCAAGTGGGCCTTCCTTACACAGATACGCAGTATTTT. Protein product: CASSQVGLPYTDTQYF.

This clonotype has only a few counts. This rearrangement joins TRBV7-3 to TRBJ1-2; TRBD1 matches at 10 bases. CDR1 and CDR2 (germline): SGHTA, FQGTGA. V shed 3 bases and J 8 bases; nucleotides not matched to a gene: 3. The CDR3 extends over 13 amino acids. The CDR3 DNA is TGTGCCAGCAGCTTTGACAGGGGGCGAGGCTACACCTTC. This sequence encodes CASSFDRGRGYTF.

The rearrangement joins TRBV24-1 to TRBJ1-1; D might be TRBD1 (5 bases). Germline lookup yields CDR1 KGHDR and CDR2 SFDVKD. The CDR3 is 13 amino acids. The V gene lost 7 bases and the J gene lost 5 bases, with 13 bases spanning the gap. DNA for the CDR3: TGTGCCACCAGCCAGGGATGGGGAACTGAAGCTTTCTTT. This encodes CATSQGWGTEAFF.

V and J are TRBV14 and TRBJ1-1; 8 bases align to TRBD1. This CDR3 spans 15 amino acids. V trimming: 3 bases; J trimming: 3 bases; junction bases outside the gene matches: 6. CDR1 is SGHDN, CDR2 FVKESK, per germline. CDR3 sequence reads: CASSQTTGADTEAFF. Written as DNA, the CDR3 is TGTGCCAGCAGCCAGACGACAGGGGCGGACACTGAAGCTTTCTTT. Drawing the rest from reference TRBV14 and TRBJ1-1, the complete variable domain is EAGVTQFPSHSVIEKGQTVTLRCDPISGHDNLYWYRRVMGKEIKFLLHFVKESKQDESGMPNNRFLAERTGGTYSTLKVQPAELEDSGVYFCASSQTTGADTEAFFGQGTRLTVV.

This clonotype was observed a handful of times. V gene TRBV12-3 or TRBV12-4 combines with J gene TRBJ1-6; no definite D call. The CDR3 extends over 13 amino acids. V was shortened by 0 bases and J by 9 bases, with 6 bases between the two germline ends. The CDR3 here is CASSLALTSPLHF. In nucleotides, the CDR3 is TGTGCCAGCAGTTTAGCGTTAACTTCACCCCTCCACTTT.